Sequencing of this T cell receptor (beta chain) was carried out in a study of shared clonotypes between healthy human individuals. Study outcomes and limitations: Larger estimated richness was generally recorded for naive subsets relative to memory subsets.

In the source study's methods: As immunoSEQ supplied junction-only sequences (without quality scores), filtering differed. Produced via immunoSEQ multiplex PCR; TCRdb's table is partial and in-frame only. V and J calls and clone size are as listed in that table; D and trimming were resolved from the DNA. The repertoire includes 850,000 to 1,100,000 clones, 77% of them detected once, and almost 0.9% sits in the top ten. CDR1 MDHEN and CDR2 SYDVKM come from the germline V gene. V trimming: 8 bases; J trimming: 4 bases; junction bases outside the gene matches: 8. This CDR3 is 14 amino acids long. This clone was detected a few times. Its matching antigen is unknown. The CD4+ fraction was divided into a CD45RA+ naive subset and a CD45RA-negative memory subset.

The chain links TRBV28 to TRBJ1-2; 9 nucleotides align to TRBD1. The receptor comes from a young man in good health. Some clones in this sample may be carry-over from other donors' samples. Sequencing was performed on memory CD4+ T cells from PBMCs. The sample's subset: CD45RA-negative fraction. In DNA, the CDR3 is TGTGCCAGCGGCTACGGGACAGGGACCTATGGCTACACCTTC. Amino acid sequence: CASGYGTGTYGYTF.